This is a list of T cell receptor beta chains from one sample in a study of T cell repertoires in cytomegalovirus infection. TCRdb redid the calling of the reads with MiXCR, one entry per CDR3 protein. Among 350,000 to 500,000 distinct CDR3 sequences listed, around 32% were seen once. What was sequenced was PBMCs. These receptors all come from a human donor in good health (CMV status not recorded). Some clones in this sample may be carry-over from other donors' samples. CDR3s include the opening cysteine and the closing phenylalanine or tryptophan. Each record gives: V gene, J gene, clone size, D gene, CDR3 protein, CDR3 DNA. The D gene is left open where the match is weak. Size values are once, few and many counts, or a class for expanded clones, and some rows have none.

v_call: TRBV5-1
j_call: TRBJ1-2
clone_size: -
d_call: TRBD1
cdr3_aa: CASSLQGANGYTF
cdr3_nt: TGCGCCAGCAGCTTGCAGGGGGCGAATGGCTACACCTTC

v_call: TRBV28
j_call: TRBJ1-3
clone_size: few
d_call: -
cdr3_aa: CASSGRNTIYF
cdr3_nt: TGTGCCAGCAGCGGCCGGAACACCATATATTTT

v_call: TRBV14
j_call: TRBJ2-5
clone_size: -
d_call: -
cdr3_aa: CASSQVGSEDTQYF
cdr3_nt: TGTGCCAGCAGCCAAGTTGGGTCAGAAGACACCCAGTACTTC

v_call: TRBV7-6
j_call: TRBJ1-2
clone_size: -
d_call: TRBD1
cdr3_aa: CASSPTGGHYGYTF
cdr3_nt: TGTGCCAGCAGCCCGACAGGGGGCCACTATGGCTACACCTTC

v_call: TRBV6-5
j_call: TRBJ1-6
clone_size: few
d_call: -
cdr3_aa: CASSYSWQGNSPLHF
cdr3_nt: TGTGCCAGCAGTTACTCTTGGCAGGGTAATTCACCCCTCCACTTT

v_call: TRBV2
j_call: TRBJ1-6
clone_size: few
d_call: -
cdr3_aa: CASSSAGESYNSPLHF
cdr3_nt: TGTGCCAGCAGTTCCGCAGGGGAATCCTATAATTCACCCCTCCACTTT

v_call: TRBV4-1
j_call: TRBJ1-4
clone_size: few
d_call: -
cdr3_aa: CASSQGSYTTNEKLFF
cdr3_nt: TGCGCCAGCAGCCAAGGGTCATACACAACTAATGAAAAACTGTTTTTT

v_call: TRBV12-3/TRBV12-4
j_call: TRBJ2-7
clone_size: -
d_call: TRBD2
cdr3_aa: CASSPGLAGGEQYF
cdr3_nt: TGTGCCAGCAGCCCCGGACTAGCGGGGGGGGAGCAGTACTTC

v_call: TRBV5-6
j_call: TRBJ2-6
clone_size: -
d_call: TRBD2
cdr3_aa: CASSQFPGGTDLSGANVLTF
cdr3_nt: TGTGCCAGCAGCCAATTTCCGGGAGGAACGGACTTGTCTGGGGCCAACGTCCTGACTTTC

v_call: TRBV6-2/TRBV6-3
j_call: TRBJ1-6
clone_size: -
d_call: TRBD1
cdr3_aa: CASWDRGRLRPLHF
cdr3_nt: TGTGCCAGCTGGGACAGGGGGAGGTTAAGACCCCTCCACTTT

v_call: TRBV29-1
j_call: TRBJ2-5
clone_size: -
d_call: -
cdr3_aa: CSVEGGLSGYQETQYF
cdr3_nt: TGCAGCGTTGAAGGTGGGCTTTCGGGGTACCAAGAGACCCAGTACTTC

v_call: TRBV7-7
j_call: TRBJ2-5
clone_size: many
d_call: TRBD2
cdr3_aa: CASSLDPGGETQYF
cdr3_nt: TGTGCCAGCAGCCTAGACCCGGGGGGAGAGACCCAGTACTTC

v_call: TRBV30
j_call: TRBJ2-7
clone_size: few
d_call: TRBD2
cdr3_aa: CAWSVSGGAYEQYF
cdr3_nt: TGTGCCTGGAGTGTATCGGGGGGGGCCTACGAGCAGTACTTC

v_call: TRBV7-9
j_call: TRBJ2-2
clone_size: -
d_call: TRBD1
cdr3_aa: CASISVQGRAGELFF
cdr3_nt: TGTGCCAGCATATCTGTACAGGGGAGAGCCGGGGAGCTGTTTTTT

v_call: TRBV7-2
j_call: TRBJ2-7
clone_size: many
d_call: -
cdr3_aa: CASSLGIPGTYEQYF
cdr3_nt: TGTGCCAGCAGCTTAGGCATCCCTGGGACCTACGAGCAGTACTTC

v_call: TRBV2
j_call: TRBJ2-7
clone_size: few
d_call: TRBD1
cdr3_aa: CATVASGTVGSYEQYF
cdr3_nt: TGTGCCACCGTAGCTTCCGGGACAGTGGGGTCCTACGAGCAGTACTTC

v_call: TRBV27
j_call: TRBJ1-5
clone_size: few
d_call: -
cdr3_aa: CASSPMGGTNNQPQHF
cdr3_nt: TGTGCCAGCAGTCCTATGGGGGGGACTAATAATCAGCCCCAGCATTTT

v_call: TRBV10-3
j_call: TRBJ2-3
clone_size: many
d_call: -
cdr3_aa: CAISESVSARNTDTQYF
cdr3_nt: TGTGCCATCAGTGAGTCGGTTTCGGCGCGGAACACAGATACGCAGTATTTT

v_call: TRBV7-3
j_call: TRBJ2-3
clone_size: -
d_call: TRBD2
cdr3_aa: CASSLTRTGGLPDTQYF
cdr3_nt: TGTGCCAGCAGCCTTACTCGGACGGGGGGGCTTCCAGATACGCAGTATTTT

v_call: TRBV6-1
j_call: TRBJ1-5
clone_size: -
d_call: -
cdr3_aa: CASVEVGINQPQHF
cdr3_nt: TGTGCCAGCGTGGAGGTCGGAATCAATCAGCCCCAGCATTTT

v_call: TRBV5-1
j_call: TRBJ1-2
clone_size: -
d_call: -
cdr3_aa: CASSLEGRGDYGYTF
cdr3_nt: TGCGCCAGCAGCTTGGAAGGCAGGGGCGACTATGGCTACACCTTC

v_call: TRBV11-1
j_call: TRBJ2-7
clone_size: -
d_call: -
cdr3_aa: CASTQRTRTETKQYF
cdr3_nt: TGTGCCAGCACCCAACGCACGCGGACAGAGACTAAGCAGTACTTC

v_call: TRBV12-3/TRBV12-4
j_call: TRBJ1-2
clone_size: -
d_call: -
cdr3_aa: CASRPQAVYGYTF
cdr3_nt: TGTGCCAGCAGACCCCAAGCAGTCTATGGCTACACCTTC

v_call: TRBV19
j_call: TRBJ1-1
clone_size: -
d_call: -
cdr3_aa: CASSISVSTEAFF
cdr3_nt: TGTGCCAGTAGTATATCGGTAAGCACTGAAGCTTTCTTT

v_call: TRBV6-5
j_call: TRBJ2-7
clone_size: -
d_call: -
cdr3_aa: CAPQEGVGHYERYF
cdr3_nt: TGTGCCCCCCAAGAGGGGGTAGGGCACTACGAGCGGTACTTC

v_call: TRBV28
j_call: TRBJ1-3
clone_size: few
d_call: -
cdr3_aa: CASSFLGKRSSGNTIYF
cdr3_nt: TGTGCCAGCAGTTTTCTCGGGAAGCGCTCCTCTGGAAACACCATATATTTT

v_call: TRBV18
j_call: TRBJ2-1
clone_size: -
d_call: TRBD1
cdr3_aa: CASSSLTLGQGYNEQFF
cdr3_nt: TGTGCCAGCTCATCGCTTACGTTGGGACAGGGATACAATGAGCAGTTCTTC

v_call: TRBV7-8
j_call: TRBJ2-7
clone_size: many
d_call: -
cdr3_aa: CASSGRDSDPFSYEQYF
cdr3_nt: TGTGCCAGCAGCGGCAGGGACTCAGACCCGTTCTCCTACGAGCAGTACTTC

v_call: TRBV5-1
j_call: TRBJ2-2
clone_size: -
d_call: TRBD1
cdr3_aa: CASSYLGQTNTGELFF
cdr3_nt: TGCGCCAGCAGCTACCTGGGACAGACGAACACCGGGGAGCTGTTTTTT

v_call: TRBV6-1
j_call: TRBJ2-2
clone_size: -
d_call: -
cdr3_aa: CASSETGEAGELFF
cdr3_nt: TGTGCCAGCAGTGAAACAGGGGAGGCCGGGGAGCTGTTTTTT

v_call: TRBV18
j_call: TRBJ1-6
clone_size: -
d_call: -
cdr3_aa: CASSPQGIEDSPLHF
cdr3_nt: TGTGCCAGCTCACCCCAGGGTATCGAGGATTCACCCCTCCACTTT

v_call: TRBV7-9
j_call: TRBJ2-7
clone_size: few
d_call: -
cdr3_aa: CASSAPGTGSAYEQYF
cdr3_nt: TGTGCCAGCAGCGCACCCGGGACTGGGAGTGCCTACGAGCAGTACTTC

v_call: TRBV12-3/TRBV12-4
j_call: TRBJ2-5
clone_size: -
d_call: -
cdr3_aa: CASSRRGRQETQYF
cdr3_nt: TGTGCCAGCAGTCGACGAGGGCGGCAAGAGACCCAGTACTTC

v_call: TRBV20-1
j_call: TRBJ1-1
clone_size: -
d_call: -
cdr3_aa: CSARHSVNTEAFF
cdr3_nt: TGCAGTGCTAGGCACTCCGTGAACACTGAAGCTTTCTTT

v_call: TRBV7-9
j_call: TRBJ2-1
clone_size: few
d_call: -
cdr3_aa: CASSLGFHGSTYNEQFF
cdr3_nt: TGTGCCAGCAGCTTAGGATTTCACGGGAGTACCTACAATGAGCAGTTCTTC

v_call: TRBV5-6
j_call: TRBJ2-1
clone_size: once
d_call: -
cdr3_aa: CASSWGTENIYNEQFF
cdr3_nt: TGTGCCAGCAGCTGGGGAACAGAGAACATCTACAATGAGCAGTTCTTC

v_call: TRBV5-1
j_call: TRBJ1-2
clone_size: few
d_call: TRBD1
cdr3_aa: CASSLGDRGLTAYGYTF
cdr3_nt: TGCGCCAGCAGCTTGGGGGACAGGGGCCTGACCGCCTATGGCTACACCTTC

v_call: TRBV28
j_call: TRBJ1-1
clone_size: -
d_call: -
cdr3_aa: CASLPTSRPANTEAFF
cdr3_nt: TGTGCCAGCCTCCCGACTTCCCGTCCTGCAAACACTGAAGCTTTCTTT

v_call: TRBV5-1
j_call: TRBJ2-5
clone_size: many
d_call: TRBD2
cdr3_aa: CASTPAPGGGETQYF
cdr3_nt: TGCGCCAGCACCCCGGCTCCGGGGGGGGGTGAGACCCAGTACTTC

v_call: TRBV7-9
j_call: TRBJ2-5
clone_size: few
d_call: TRBD1
cdr3_aa: CASSPYRGAPETQYF
cdr3_nt: TGTGCCAGCAGCCCGTACAGGGGCGCCCCCGAGACCCAGTACTTC

v_call: TRBV4-2
j_call: TRBJ1-5
clone_size: few
d_call: TRBD1
cdr3_aa: CASSQGGQVGPGQPQHF
cdr3_nt: TGTGCCAGCAGCCAAGGGGGACAGGTAGGTCCCGGGCAGCCCCAGCATTTT

v_call: TRBV19
j_call: TRBJ1-1
clone_size: -
d_call: -
cdr3_aa: CASSNIISNTEAFF
cdr3_nt: TGTGCCAGTAGTAATATCATTTCGAACACTGAAGCTTTCTTT

v_call: TRBV4-3
j_call: TRBJ1-1
clone_size: -
d_call: TRBD1
cdr3_aa: CASSQWGQRNTEAFF
cdr3_nt: TGCGCCAGCAGCCAGTGGGGACAGAGGAACACTGAAGCTTTCTTT

v_call: TRBV11-2
j_call: TRBJ1-4
clone_size: many
d_call: -
cdr3_aa: CASSLAMGTFNEKLFF
cdr3_nt: TGTGCCAGCAGCTTAGCCATGGGAACTTTTAATGAAAAACTGTTTTTT

v_call: TRBV7-8
j_call: TRBJ1-1
clone_size: -
d_call: -
cdr3_aa: CASIRGGPESFF
cdr3_nt: TGTGCAAGCATCCGCGGGGGCCCTGAATCTTTCTTT

v_call: TRBV2
j_call: TRBJ1-1
clone_size: -
d_call: TRBD1
cdr3_aa: CASRDRGLTEAFF
cdr3_nt: TGTGCCAGCAGGGACAGGGGGCTTACTGAAGCTTTCTTT

v_call: TRBV20-1
j_call: TRBJ1-5
clone_size: -
d_call: -
cdr3_aa: CSAGGALYSNQPQHF
cdr3_nt: TGCAGTGCTGGTGGGGCACTTTATAGCAATCAGCCCCAGCATTTT

v_call: TRBV19
j_call: TRBJ1-5
clone_size: -
d_call: -
cdr3_aa: CASSGFSNPPQHF
cdr3_nt: TGTGCCAGTAGCGGGTTTAGCAATCCGCCCCAGCATTTT

v_call: TRBV28
j_call: TRBJ2-7
clone_size: -
d_call: -
cdr3_aa: CASSLPDSYEQYF
cdr3_nt: TGTGCCAGCAGTCTCCCGGACTCGTACGAGCAGTACTTC

v_call: TRBV5-5
j_call: TRBJ1-4
clone_size: few
d_call: TRBD1
cdr3_aa: CASSRGTGTATTNEKLFF
cdr3_nt: TGTGCCAGCAGCCGAGGGACAGGGACTGCAACAACTAATGAAAAACTGTTTTTT

v_call: TRBV7-6
j_call: TRBJ1-1
clone_size: -
d_call: -
cdr3_aa: CASSLSPSVMNPEAFF
cdr3_nt: TGTGCCAGCAGCTTAAGCCCTTCGGTCATGAACCCTGAAGCTTTCTTT

v_call: TRBV5-8
j_call: TRBJ2-3
clone_size: few
d_call: -
cdr3_aa: CASSSDSSSTDTQYF
cdr3_nt: TGTGCCAGCAGCTCTGACAGTTCTAGCACAGATACGCAGTATTTT

v_call: TRBV11-2
j_call: TRBJ2-7
clone_size: -
d_call: -
cdr3_aa: CASSRSPNRGTASTYEQYF
cdr3_nt: TGTGCCAGCAGCCGATCCCCAAATCGCGGGACAGCGTCAACCTACGAGCAGTACTTC

v_call: TRBV12-3/TRBV12-4
j_call: TRBJ2-5
clone_size: few
d_call: TRBD1
cdr3_aa: CASTGQLISETQYF
cdr3_nt: TGTGCCAGCACGGGACAGCTTATCTCAGAGACCCAGTACTTC

v_call: TRBV29-1
j_call: TRBJ1-2
clone_size: -
d_call: TRBD1
cdr3_aa: CSADRENYGYTF
cdr3_nt: TGCAGCGCTGACAGGGAAAACTATGGCTACACCTTC

v_call: TRBV2
j_call: TRBJ2-3
clone_size: few
d_call: TRBD2
cdr3_aa: CASSDSLAGPWGTDTQYF
cdr3_nt: TGTGCCAGCAGTGATAGTCTAGCGGGACCCTGGGGTACAGATACGCAGTATTTT

v_call: TRBV7-2
j_call: TRBJ2-7
clone_size: few
d_call: -
cdr3_aa: CASTPDGSSYEQYF
cdr3_nt: TGTGCCAGCACCCCGGACGGGAGCTCCTACGAGCAGTACTTC

v_call: TRBV19
j_call: TRBJ2-1
clone_size: -
d_call: TRBD2
cdr3_aa: CASSFSGGGRNEQFF
cdr3_nt: TGTGCCAGTAGTTTTAGCGGGGGGGGCCGCAATGAGCAGTTCTTC